This TCR beta chain was sequenced in a study of monozygotic twins with inflammatory bowel disease. TCRdb re-called the 5' RACE reads and shows each CDR3 protein once, DNA omitted. The sample totals 150,000 to 200,000 distinct CDR3 sequences. Germline V CDR1 and CDR2: DFQATT, SNEGSKA (reference sequence). The CDR3 consists of 15 residues. The rearrangement joins TRBV20-1 to TRBJ2-2; TCRdb picks TRBD2, but there is no DNA to check that call. The specimen sequenced was blood. The receptor was isolated from a human donor with ulcerative colitis or Crohn's disease, or a healthy co-twin of an affected twin (not recorded which). CDR3 in amino acids: CSARQLASNTGELFF.